This T cell receptor beta chain appears in the sequencing data of a study of T cell repertoires in cytomegalovirus infection. On the study more broadly: Indications of both CMV infection and matching HLA type were provided by public TCR beta signatures.

Each CDR3 protein is one row after TCRdb ran MiXCR on the reads. Among some 800,000 distinct CDR3 sequences listed, 25% to 35% were seen once. Trimming removed 4 bases from V and 5 bases from J, with 8 bases in between. This CDR3 is 12 amino acids long. Germline-derived CDR1 and CDR2 are SEHNR and FQNEAQ (reference sequence). This clonotype was picked up a small number of times. Antigen specificity is unknown. The source is a human donor in good health (CMV status not recorded). Some clones in this sample may be carry-over from other donors' samples. V gene TRBV7-9 combines with J gene TRBJ2-5; D uncertain. This sample comprised cultured CD8+ T cells from PBMCs, obtained from culture after CMV antigen stimulation. This CDR3 reads CASSYRWETQYF. The CDR3 bases are TGTGCCAGCAGCTATCGTTGGGAGACCCAGTACTTC. Supplemented by reference TRBV7-9 and TRBJ2-5, the full variable domain reads DTGVSQNPRHKITKRGQNVTFRCDPISEHNRLYWYRQTLGQGPEFLTYFQNEAQLEKSRLLSDRFSAERPKGSFSTLEIQRTEQGDSAMYLCASSYRWETQYFGPGTRLLVL.